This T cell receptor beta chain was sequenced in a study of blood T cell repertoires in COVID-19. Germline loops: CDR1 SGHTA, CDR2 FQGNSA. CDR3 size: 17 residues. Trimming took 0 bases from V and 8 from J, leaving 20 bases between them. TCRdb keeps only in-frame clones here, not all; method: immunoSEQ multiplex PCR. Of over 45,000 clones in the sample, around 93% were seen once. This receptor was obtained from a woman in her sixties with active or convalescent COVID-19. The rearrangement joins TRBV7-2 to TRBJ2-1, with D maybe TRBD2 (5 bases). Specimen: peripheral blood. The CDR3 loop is CASSLATTWGVRDEQFF. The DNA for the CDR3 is TGTGCCAGCAGCTTAGCCACAACCTGGGGAGTTAGGGATGAGCAGTTCTTC.